This entry concerns a single TCR beta chain. Antigen specificity is unknown. This record belongs to a study of OX40 agonist ivuxolimab in advanced cancers. Study conclusions and caveats: Compared with CD4+, CD8+ T cells on average had more expanded clones. At doses 0.1 to 3.0 mg/kg, CD4+ and CD8+ clones expanded.

CDR3 size: 15 residues. Germline trimming cut 4 bases from V and 6 bases from J; bases unmatched to any gene: 7. Germline V gives CDR1 SGHDT, CDR2 YYEEEE. Sequencing was performed with immunoSEQ multiplex PCR; in TCRdb, only in-frame clones are kept and a portion is missing. Here the sample spans about 80,000 clones, about 89% being singletons. The sequencing used CD4+ or CD8+ T cells sorted from blood, collected in a trial of the OX40 agonist ivuxolimab. The chain couples TRBV5-6 to TRBJ1-5; 10 nucleotides match TRBD1. The source is an adult with an advanced solid tumor such as melanoma, head and neck, liver or kidney cancer. In DNA, the CDR3 is TGTGCCAGCAGCAACAGACAGGGGGCGGGTCAGCCCCAGCATTTT. Protein sequence: CASSNRQGAGQPQHF.